The following is a T cell receptor (beta chain) sequence with its context. Its binding antigen is unknown. No base quality information exists; no much larger clone differs at one position. This record comes from a study of T cell clones after liver transplantation (dated by TCRdb to between 2017 and 2020). A note on the overall study: Samples were obtained from ITN030ST, a randomized trial in which withdrawal of immunosuppression was attempted within 2 years of liver transplantation. Donor-reactive T cell clones were identified by TCRbeta sequencing following a pre-transplant mixed lymphocyte reaction and were subsequently tracked in post-transplant blood. As an antigen-independent comparator for donor-reactive sequences, third party-reactive TCRbeta sequences were also identified from pre-transplant MLRs. Three of the eight recipients were HCV-positive; the others were transplanted for non-autoimmune, non-viral indications. Subjects received no induction therapy and standard immunosuppression until randomization at 12-24 months post-transplant. Tolerance meant complete immunosuppression withdrawal for at least one year without liver enzymes rising beyond twice the upper limit of normal. Blood samples were taken pre-transplant, pre-randomization before withdrawal, and post-randomization after full withdrawal or failed withdrawal. A cohort of 8 liver transplant recipients was studied, of whom 3 were classified as tolerant and 5 as non-tolerant. The paper's findings and limits, for the study overall: Donor-reactive sequences declined more than third party-reactive ones, suggesting partial antigen-specific deletion unrelated to withdrawal success. Low numbers of available donor cells limited the measurable donor-reactive repertoire in two subjects. Conclusions were preliminary, limited by small, heterogeneous patient numbers and non-standardized post-transplant time points. Because allograft tissue specimens were not available, migration of donor-reactive T cells into the graft, rather than deletion, may have occurred. In 5 of 8 subjects, regardless of tolerance or HCV status, circulating donor-reactive CD4 TCRbeta sequences dropped significantly post-transplant. After accounting for repertoire turnover, donor-reactive detection was significantly reduced in 7 of 8 subjects for CD4 and 8 of 8 for CD8.

High-throughput TCRbeta CDR3 sequencing of frozen genomic DNA was performed by immunoSEQ, including PCR amplification, mapping, bias correction and internal controls. On the authors' methods: Only productive rearrangements were retained, and each unique TCRbeta sequence was defined by its CDR3 nucleotide sequence together with its V and J gene. For a sequence to be called donor-reactive, it needed a frequency of at least 0.01% and at least 5-fold expansion in CFSE-low cells compared with unstimulated pre-transplant cells. To ensure at least 90% detection power, minimum frequency thresholds were set for each subject based on that subject's lowest-template unstimulated sample. Jensen-Shannon divergence between the top 1000 TCRbeta sequences post- versus pre-transplant served as the measure of repertoire turnover. Changes in detection of donor-reactive sequences were tested with two-sided Fisher's exact tests. TCRdb provides this immuneACCESS table in a form limited to in-frame rearrangements. Some clones are lacking; in checked studies, under half of them reflect an unresolved V gene, and why the rest are absent is not known. That table supplies the V and J calls and clone size; D and trimming were determined from the DNA. In this sample the table shows around 35,000 clones, 90% to 95% of which occur a single time. Roughly 27% of the sample comes from the top ten.

Thawed unstimulated PBMCs were stained for CD3, CD4 and CD8 and FACS-sorted into CD3+CD4+ and CD3+CD8+ populations. Each of the 8 studied subjects was randomized to immunosuppression withdrawal. The Qiagen DNeasy Blood and Tissue Kit was used for isolation of genomic DNA. CDR1 and CDR2 were assigned from the germline V gene (reference sequence) as MNHNY and SVGAGI. The CDR3 measures 14 amino acids from cysteine to phenylalanine. Just the 42-base CDR3 DNA is kept, in frame starting at base 1. Between the V and J ends, shortened by 2 bases and 0 bases respectively, the junction contains 8 bases. Sample: CD8+ T cells from blood, taken 12 months after liver transplant. The clonotype originates from a human patient who received a liver transplant. After a transplant, the graft donor may have provided part of the T cells. Rearrangement joined TRBV6-6 to TRBJ2-7, and TRBD2 may be the D gene, going by 6 matching bases. The CDR3 is CASSYDGSSYEQYF. The nucleotides are TGTGCCAGCAGTTACGACGGGAGCTCCTACGAGCAGTACTTC.